This T cell receptor beta chain emerged from a study of regulatory T cells in long-lasting Graves disease. The TCR beta library used iRepertoire HTBI primers with Arm-PCR amplification of CDR3. TCRdb redid the calling of the multiplex PCR reads with MiXCR, one entry per CDR3 protein. The sample carries about 360,000 distinct CDR3 sequences, about a sixth recorded once. Time point in this sample: newly diagnosed GD, antithyroid drugs for less than 3 months. PBMC RNA was the source of the TCR library. This clonotype was recorded at least ten times. The CDR3 consists of 14 residues. J lost 7 bases, V lost 6 bases, and 7 bases had no gene match. This same sample was also taken into another study, of T cells in Graves' hyperthyroidism and ophthalmopathy.

The source is a woman between 18 and 29 years old with Graves disease. The rearrangement joins TRBV12-3 or TRBV12-4 to TRBJ2-1, with 9 bases aligning to TRBD1. The material sequenced was peripheral blood mononuclear cells (PBMCs), taken at new diagnosis, from a patient treated with antithyroid drugs. CDR3 coding DNA: TGTGCCAGCAGGCAACAGGGGGCTCGGAATGAGCAGTTCTTC. It codes for CASRQQGARNEQFF.